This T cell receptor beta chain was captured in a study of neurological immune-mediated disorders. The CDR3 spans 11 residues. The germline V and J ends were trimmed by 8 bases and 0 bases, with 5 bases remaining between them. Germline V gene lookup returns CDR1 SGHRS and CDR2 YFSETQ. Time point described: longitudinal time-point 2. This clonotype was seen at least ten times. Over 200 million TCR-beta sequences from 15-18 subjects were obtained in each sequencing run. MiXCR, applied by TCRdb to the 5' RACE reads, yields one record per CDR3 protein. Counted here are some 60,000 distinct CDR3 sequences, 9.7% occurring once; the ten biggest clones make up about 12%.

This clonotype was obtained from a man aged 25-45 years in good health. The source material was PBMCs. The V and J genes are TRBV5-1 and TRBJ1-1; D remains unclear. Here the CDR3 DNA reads TGCGCCAGTCGAGTGAACACTGAAGCTTTCTTT. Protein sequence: CASRVNTEAFF. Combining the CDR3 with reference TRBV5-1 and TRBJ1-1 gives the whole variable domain KAGVTQTPRYLIKTRGQQVTLSCSPISGHRSVSWYQQTPGQGLQFLFEYFSETQRNKGNFPGRFSGRQFSNSRSEMNVSTLELGDSALYLCASRVNTEAFFGQGTRLTVV.